Listed below are T cell receptor beta chains from one sample, sequenced in a study of T-cell reconstitution after alpha-beta-depleted transplantation in children. TCRdb redid the calling of the PCR reads with MiXCR, one entry per CDR3 protein. The sample contains about 640,000 distinct CDR3 sequences, 15% to 20% of which appear only once. Sample: PBMCs from the stem cell graft donor, taken from the stem cell graft. The receptors were sampled from a human donor who donated a stem cell graft to a child with acute myeloid leukemia. Each CDR3 is given without its conserved first and last residue.

V gene: TRBV10-3
J gene: TRBJ1-5
CDR3 protein: AISERGSRQPQH

V gene: TRBV6-4
J gene: TRBJ2-2
CDR3 protein: ASSQLPGQWNTGELF

V gene: TRBV7-9
J gene: TRBJ1-4
CDR3 protein: ASSSAGGRERRKLF

V gene: TRBV7-2
J gene: TRBJ2-7
CDR3 protein: ASSLGGGITYEQY

V gene: TRBV2
J gene: TRBJ2-1
CDR3 protein: ASSERGVYNEQF

V gene: TRBV5-1
J gene: TRBJ2-7
CDR3 protein: ASSYYRGLSSYEQY

V gene: TRBV3-1
J gene: TRBJ1-2
CDR3 protein: ASSRQGESLSDNYGYT

V gene: TRBV4-3
J gene: TRBJ1-2
CDR3 protein: ATSRYRTDYGYT

V gene: TRBV4-3
J gene: TRBJ2-2
CDR3 protein: ASSHLLSGTGELF

V gene: TRBV9
J gene: TRBJ1-5
CDR3 protein: AGHRVVWPQH

V gene: TRBV7-9
J gene: TRBJ1-2
CDR3 protein: ASSLGTASYGYT

V gene: TRBV20-1
J gene: TRBJ2-2
CDR3 protein: SARDLAGGRPGELF

V gene: TRBV7-9
J gene: TRBJ1-2
CDR3 protein: ASTSAGQGSGYT

V gene: TRBV15
J gene: TRBJ1-1
CDR3 protein: ATSRDRGTEAF

V gene: TRBV6-5
J gene: TRBJ2-1
CDR3 protein: ASSYSQGSYNEQF

V gene: TRBV10-3
J gene: TRBJ2-3
CDR3 protein: AISESRLAGGADTQY

V gene: TRBV4-3
J gene: TRBJ2-2
CDR3 protein: ASSQDTTGEWGWTGELF

V gene: TRBV7-2
J gene: TRBJ2-1
CDR3 protein: ASSLVGQTNNEQF

V gene: TRBV20-1
J gene: TRBJ1-3
CDR3 protein: SASGQGTNSAGNTIY

V gene: TRBV24-1
J gene: TRBJ2-1
CDR3 protein: ATCDWGESSYNEQF

V gene: TRBV29-1
J gene: TRBJ2-5
CDR3 protein: SVLRPGHVETQY

V gene: TRBV7-9
J gene: TRBJ1-3
CDR3 protein: ASSRGPLSGNTIY

V gene: TRBV20-1
J gene: TRBJ2-3
CDR3 protein: SAPDRSRTDTQY

V gene: TRBV20-1
J gene: TRBJ1-1
CDR3 protein: SARDQRGENTEAF

V gene: TRBV29-1
J gene: TRBJ2-1
CDR3 protein: SVETDSYNEQF

V gene: TRBV7-9
J gene: TRBJ1-4
CDR3 protein: ASSSGQWEKLF

V gene: TRBV5-1
J gene: TRBJ1-5
CDR3 protein: ASSPAGGGPQH

V gene: TRBV6-2/TRBV6-3
J gene: TRBJ2-3
CDR3 protein: ASRRSTQRGVEATTDTQY

V gene: TRBV7-2
J gene: TRBJ1-1
CDR3 protein: ASSFSWNTEAF

V gene: TRBV3-1
J gene: TRBJ1-2
CDR3 protein: ASSQVGRHGYT

V gene: TRBV7-2
J gene: TRBJ1-1
CDR3 protein: ASSLQGKGTEAF

V gene: TRBV7-2
J gene: TRBJ1-6
CDR3 protein: ASSPNGAGANSPLH